These 5 T cell receptor beta chains were sequenced from one sample in a study of blood T cell repertoires in COVID-19. Some clones are missing from TCRdb's copy, which holds only in-frame ones; the method was immunoSEQ multiplex PCR. The sample has 490,000 or so clones, around 89% seen once. Sample: PBMCs or T cells enriched from blood (not recorded which). The receptors were sampled from a woman in her thirties or forties who had recovered from COVID-19.

The chain recombines TRBV4-1 with TRBJ1-1, with TRBD1 matching over 10 bases. The CDR3 covers 17 residues. Per the germline V gene, CDR1 is MGHRA and CDR2 is YSYEKL. V gave up 1 base and J gave up 4 bases; unmatched junction bases: 9. The CDR3 bases are TGCGCCAGCAGCCAAGTATGGGTTCGGACAGGGGGCACTGAAGCTTTCTTT. Translating gives CASSQVWVRTGGTEAFF.

The chain employs TRBV29-1 and TRBJ2-1; 10 bases align to TRBD2. V was clipped by 7 bases and J by 6 bases; unmatched bases: 6. This CDR3 comprises 13 residues. The germline V gene encodes CDR1 SQVTM and CDR2 ANQGSEA. The DNA of the CDR3 is TGCAGCGGGCAACTAGCGGGATTCAATGAGCAGTTCTTC. Translation gives CSGQLAGFNEQFF.

V is TRBV19 and J is TRBJ2-2; TRBD2 matches 15 bases. The germline V gene has CDR1 LNHDA and CDR2 SQIVND (reference sequence). J lost 4 bases, V lost 9 bases, and 9 bases had no gene match. The CDR3 totals 17 residues. CDR3 nucleotide sequence: TGTGCCAGCGAGGGACTAGCGGGAGGTTTGAGCACCGGGGAGCTGTTTTTT. This sequence encodes CASEGLAGGLSTGELFF.

The chain carries TRBV9 and TRBJ2-2, with 7 bases identical to TRBD2. CDR3 length: 15 residues. J lost 4 bases, V lost 2 bases, and 5 bases had no gene match. In germline, CDR1 is SGDLS, CDR2 YYNGEE. CDR3: CASSVRREPTGELFF. As DNA, the CDR3 is TGTGCCAGCAGCGTGAGGCGGGAGCCCACCGGGGAGCTGTTTTTT. The full variable domain, in which reference TRBV9 and TRBJ2-2 provide the parts outside the CDR3, is DSGVTQTPKHLITATGQRVTLRCSPRSGDLSVYWYQQSLDQGLQFLIQYYNGEERAKGNILERFSAQQFPDLHSELNLSSLELGDSALYFCASSVRREPTGELFFGEGSRLTVL.

This clone was picked up a small number of times. This sequence joins TRBV6-4 and TRBJ2-7, with 8 bases identical to TRBD1. Germline CDR1 is MRHNA and CDR2 is SNTAGT. The CDR3 extends over 18 amino acids. V shed 8 bases, J shed 0 bases, and the junction held 18 bases outside the gene matches. DNA of the CDR3: TGTGCCAGCCCCTCCGGTGACACAGGGGGATCGGGCTCCTACGAGCAGTACTTC. Translation: CASPSGDTGGSGSYEQYF.